This T cell receptor (beta chain) was observed in a study of molecular identifiers for immune sequencing clone quantification. TCRdb re-derived calls from the PCR reads in MiXCR, one entry per CDR3 protein. The sample yields more than 550,000 distinct CDR3 sequences, around 25% seen once. This clonotype was counted ten times or more. This CDR3 contains 17 residues. Germline CDR1 and CDR2: SEHNR and FQNEAQ (reference sequence). V was trimmed by 5 bases and J by 5 bases, leaving 23 bases between them. Sequencing input: naive CD8+ T cells from blood, with Jurkat cell RNA spiked in. Subset defined: FACS-sorted CD8+CD4-CCR7+CD45RA+ naive T cells. The rearrangement uses TRBV7-9 and TRBJ2-3; the D call may be TRBD1 or TRBD2 (5 bases each). The sequence was collected from a human donor in good health. Some libraries in this study had Jurkat cell RNA spiked in. This CDR3 reads CASSKSPGPLLKDTQYF. CDR3 DNA sequence: TGTGCCAGCAGCAAAAGTCCGGGACCGCTTCTCAAAGATACGCAGTATTTT.